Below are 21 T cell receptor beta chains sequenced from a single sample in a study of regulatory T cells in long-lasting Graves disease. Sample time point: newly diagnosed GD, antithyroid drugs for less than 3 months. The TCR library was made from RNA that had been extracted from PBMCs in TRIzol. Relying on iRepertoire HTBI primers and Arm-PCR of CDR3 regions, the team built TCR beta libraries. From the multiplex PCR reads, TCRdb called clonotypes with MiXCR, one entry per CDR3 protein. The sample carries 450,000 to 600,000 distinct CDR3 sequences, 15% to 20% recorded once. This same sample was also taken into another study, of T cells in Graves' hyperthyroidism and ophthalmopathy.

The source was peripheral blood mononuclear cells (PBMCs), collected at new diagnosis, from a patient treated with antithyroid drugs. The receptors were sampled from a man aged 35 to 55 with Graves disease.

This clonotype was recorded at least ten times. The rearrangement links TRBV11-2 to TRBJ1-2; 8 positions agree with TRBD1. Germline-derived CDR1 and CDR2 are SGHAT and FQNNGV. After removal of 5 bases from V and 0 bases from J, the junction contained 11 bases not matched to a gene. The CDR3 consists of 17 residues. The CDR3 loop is CASSHGQGGKANYGYTF. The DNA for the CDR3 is TGTGCCAGCAGCCACGGACAGGGAGGGAAAGCTAACTATGGCTACACCTTC. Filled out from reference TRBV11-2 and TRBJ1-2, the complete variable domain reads EAGVAQSPRYKIIEKRQSVAFWCNPISGHATLYWYQQILGQGPKLLIQFQNNGVVDDSQLPKDRFSAERLKGVDSTLKIQPAKLEDSAVYLCASSHGQGGKANYGYTFGSGTRLTVV.

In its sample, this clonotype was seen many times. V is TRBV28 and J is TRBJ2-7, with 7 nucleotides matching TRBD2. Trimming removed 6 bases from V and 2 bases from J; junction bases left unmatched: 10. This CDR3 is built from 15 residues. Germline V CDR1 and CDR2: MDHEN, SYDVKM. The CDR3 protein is CASSQLAGLTYEQYF. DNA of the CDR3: TGTGCCAGCAGCCAATTAGCGGGCCTGACCTACGAGCAGTACTTC.

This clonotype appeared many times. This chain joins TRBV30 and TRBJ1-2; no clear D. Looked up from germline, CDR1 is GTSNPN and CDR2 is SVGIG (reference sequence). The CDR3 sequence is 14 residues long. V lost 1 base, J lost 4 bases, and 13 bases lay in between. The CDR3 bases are TGTGCCTGGAGTGCGGAGGAGGAGGGCTATGGCTACACCTTC. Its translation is CAWSAEEEGYGYTF.

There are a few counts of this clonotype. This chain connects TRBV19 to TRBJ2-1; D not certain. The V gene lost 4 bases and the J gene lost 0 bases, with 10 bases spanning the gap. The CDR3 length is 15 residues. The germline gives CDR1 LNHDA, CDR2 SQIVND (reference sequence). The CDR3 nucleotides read TGTGCCAGTAGTACGGCCGTAAGCTCCTACAATGAGCAGTTCTTC. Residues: CASSTAVSSYNEQFF.

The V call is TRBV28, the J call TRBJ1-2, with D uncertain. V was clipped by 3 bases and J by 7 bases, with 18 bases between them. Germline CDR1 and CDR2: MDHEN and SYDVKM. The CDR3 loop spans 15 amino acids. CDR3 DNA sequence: TGTGCCAGCAGTTTGCCCAGCCGCTCCGGAGGTGGCTACACCTTC. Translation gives CASSLPSRSGGGYTF.

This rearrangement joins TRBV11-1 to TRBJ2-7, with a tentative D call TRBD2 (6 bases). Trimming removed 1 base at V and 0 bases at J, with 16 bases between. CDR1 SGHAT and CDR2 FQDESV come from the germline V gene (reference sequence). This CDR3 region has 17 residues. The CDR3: CASSLVRERASSYEQYF. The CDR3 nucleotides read TGTGCCAGCAGCTTAGTACGGGAGCGGGCAAGCTCCTACGAGCAGTACTTC.

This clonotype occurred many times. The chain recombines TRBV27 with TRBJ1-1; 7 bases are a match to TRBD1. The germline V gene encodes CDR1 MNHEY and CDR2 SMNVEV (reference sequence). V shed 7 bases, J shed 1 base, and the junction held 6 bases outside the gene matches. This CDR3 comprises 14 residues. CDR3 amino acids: CASKTTGANTEAFF. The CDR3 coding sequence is TGTGCCAGCAAAACCACAGGGGCGAACACTGAAGCTTTCTTT.

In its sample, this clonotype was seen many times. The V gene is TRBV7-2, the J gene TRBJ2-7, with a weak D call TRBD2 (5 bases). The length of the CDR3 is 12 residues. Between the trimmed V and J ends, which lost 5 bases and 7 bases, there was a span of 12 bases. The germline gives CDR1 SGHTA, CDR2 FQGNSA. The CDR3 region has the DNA TGTGCCAGCAGCCCCGCACGGAGGGAGCAGTACTTC. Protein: CASSPARREQYF.

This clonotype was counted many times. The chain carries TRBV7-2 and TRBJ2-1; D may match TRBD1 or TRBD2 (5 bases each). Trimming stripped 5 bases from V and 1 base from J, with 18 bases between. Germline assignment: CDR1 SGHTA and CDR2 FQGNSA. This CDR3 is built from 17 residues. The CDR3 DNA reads TGTGCCAGCAGCCCCGGGGCTTTCCAACTATCCTACAATGAGCAGTTCTTC. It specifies CASSPGAFQLSYNEQFF.

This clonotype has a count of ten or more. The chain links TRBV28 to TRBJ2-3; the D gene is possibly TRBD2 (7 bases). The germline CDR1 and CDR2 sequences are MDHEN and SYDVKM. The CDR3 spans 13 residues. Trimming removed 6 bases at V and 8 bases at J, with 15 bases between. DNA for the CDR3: TGTGCCAGCAGGGGGGGAGGGGGAGCTACGCAGTATTTT. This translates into CASRGGGGATQYF.

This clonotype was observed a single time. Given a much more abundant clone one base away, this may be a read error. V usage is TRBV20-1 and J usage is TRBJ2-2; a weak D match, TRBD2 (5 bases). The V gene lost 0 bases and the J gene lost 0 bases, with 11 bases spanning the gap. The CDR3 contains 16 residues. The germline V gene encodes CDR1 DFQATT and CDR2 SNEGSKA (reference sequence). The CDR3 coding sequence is TGCAGTGCTAGAGATACCGGGGTAACGAACACCGGGGAGCTGTTTTTT. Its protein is CSARDTGVTNTGELFF.

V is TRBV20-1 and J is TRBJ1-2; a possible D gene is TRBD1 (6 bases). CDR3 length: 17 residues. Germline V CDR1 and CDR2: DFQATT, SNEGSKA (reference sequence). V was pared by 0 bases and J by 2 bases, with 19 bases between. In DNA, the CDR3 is TGCAGTGCTAGAGATGGACAGACCGGGGGCTTCAACTATGGCTACACCTTC. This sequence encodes CSARDGQTGGFNYGYTF.

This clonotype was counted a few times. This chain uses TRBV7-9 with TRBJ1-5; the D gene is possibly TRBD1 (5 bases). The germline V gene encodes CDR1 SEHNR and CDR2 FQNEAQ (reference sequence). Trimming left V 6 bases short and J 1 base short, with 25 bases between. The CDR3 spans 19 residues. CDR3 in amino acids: CASSIGQVTIEGSNQPQHF. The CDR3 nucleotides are TGTGCCAGCAGTATAGGGCAGGTTACAATAGAGGGGAGCAATCAGCCCCAGCATTTT.

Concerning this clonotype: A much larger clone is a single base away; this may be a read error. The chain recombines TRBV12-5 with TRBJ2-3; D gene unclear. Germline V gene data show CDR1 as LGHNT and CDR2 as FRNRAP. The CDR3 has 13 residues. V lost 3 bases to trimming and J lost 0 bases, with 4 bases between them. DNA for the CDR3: TGTGCTAGTGGTTTAGGAAGCACAGATACGCAGTATTTT. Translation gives CASGLGSTDTQYF.

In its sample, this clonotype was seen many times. The CDR3 loop is CASSPARVGETQYF. CDR3 in DNA: TGTGCCAGCTCACCTGCCAGGGTAGGAGAGACCCAGTACTTC. The chain recombines TRBV18 with TRBJ2-5, with TRBD1 as a possible D gene (5 bases). V gave up 3 bases and J gave up 4 bases, with 12 bases separating them. Germline CDR1 KGHSH, CDR2 LQKENI. There are 14 residues in the CDR3.

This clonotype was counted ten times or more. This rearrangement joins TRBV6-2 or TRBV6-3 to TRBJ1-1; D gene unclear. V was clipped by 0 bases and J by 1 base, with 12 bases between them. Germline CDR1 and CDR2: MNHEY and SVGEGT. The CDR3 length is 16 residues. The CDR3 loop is CASSYSNQPPNTEAFF. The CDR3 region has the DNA TGTGCCAGCAGTTACTCGAACCAGCCACCGAACACTGAAGCTTTCTTT.

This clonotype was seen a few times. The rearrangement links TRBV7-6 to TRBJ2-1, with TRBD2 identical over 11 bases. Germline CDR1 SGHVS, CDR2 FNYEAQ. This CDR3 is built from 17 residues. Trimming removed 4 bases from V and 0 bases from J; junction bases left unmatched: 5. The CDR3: CASSWLAGGSSYNEQFF. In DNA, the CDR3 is TGTGCCAGCAGCTGGTTAGCGGGGGGGTCCTCCTACAATGAGCAGTTCTTC. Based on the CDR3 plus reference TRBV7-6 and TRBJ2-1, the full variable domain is GAGVSQSPRYKVTKRGQDVALRCDPISGHVSLYWYRQALGQGPEFLTYFNYEAQQDKSGLPNDRFSAERPEGSISTLTIQRTEQRDSAMYRCASSWLAGGSSYNEQFFGPGTRLTVL.

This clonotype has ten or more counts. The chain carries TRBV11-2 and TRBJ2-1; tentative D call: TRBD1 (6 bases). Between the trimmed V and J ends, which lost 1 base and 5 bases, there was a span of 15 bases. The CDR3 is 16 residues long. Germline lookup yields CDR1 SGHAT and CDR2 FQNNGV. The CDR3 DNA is TGTGCCAGCAGCTTAGGTCGCAGGGGTCCCCACAATGAGCAGTTCTTC. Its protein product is CASSLGRRGPHNEQFF.

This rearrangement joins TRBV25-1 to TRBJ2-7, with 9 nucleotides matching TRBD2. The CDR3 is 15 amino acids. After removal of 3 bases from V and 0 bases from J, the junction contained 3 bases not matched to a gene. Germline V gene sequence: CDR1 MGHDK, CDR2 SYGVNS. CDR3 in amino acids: CASSDLTSGSYEQYF. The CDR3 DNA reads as TGTGCCAGCAGTGATCTGACTAGCGGCTCCTACGAGCAGTACTTC.

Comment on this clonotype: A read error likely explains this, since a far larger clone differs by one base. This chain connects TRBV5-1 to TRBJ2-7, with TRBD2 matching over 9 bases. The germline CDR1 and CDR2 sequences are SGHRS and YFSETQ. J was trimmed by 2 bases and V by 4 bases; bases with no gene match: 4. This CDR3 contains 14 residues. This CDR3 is CASSVGLAPYEQYF. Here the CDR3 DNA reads TGCGCCAGCAGCGTGGGACTAGCCCCCTACGAGCAGTACTTC. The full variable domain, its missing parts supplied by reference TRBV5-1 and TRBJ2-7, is KAGVTQTPRYLIKTRGQQVTLSCSPISGHRSVSWYQQTPGQGLQFLFEYFSETQRNKGNFPGRFSGRQFSNSRSEMNVSTLELGDSALYLCASSVGLAPYEQYFGPGTRLTVT.

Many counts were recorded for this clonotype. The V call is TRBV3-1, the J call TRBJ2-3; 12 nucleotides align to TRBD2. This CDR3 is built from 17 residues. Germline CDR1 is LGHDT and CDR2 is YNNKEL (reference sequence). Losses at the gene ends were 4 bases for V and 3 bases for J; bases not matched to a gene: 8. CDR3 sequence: CASSLTPSGRGTDTQYF. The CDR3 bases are TGTGCCAGCAGCCTCACACCTAGCGGGAGGGGAACAGATACGCAGTATTTT.